A single T cell receptor (beta chain) is shown here with its context. Its antigen is still unknown. This table comes from immunoSEQ multiplex PCR, and its TCRdb copy is limited to in-frame clones, with some not included. The sample holds about 160,000 clones; around nine tenths are singletons and the top ten take more than 5%. The germline gives CDR1 MNHEY, CDR2 SVGAGI. V gave up 6 bases and J gave up 7 bases, with 12 bases separating them. The CDR3 totals 12 residues. These data are taken from a study of T cell responses to AZD1222 COVID-19 vaccine. At the level of the study: Investigators merged groups given second doses at roughly 4 or roughly 12 weeks.

Whole-study findings and limits: A mostly white British donor set with more females was recruited, and clonal diversity was possibly underestimated. Per reports, nearly half of all spike-specific TCRs target regions that are unmutated in variants.

The chain carries TRBV6-5 and TRBJ1-1; possibly TRBD1 for D (5 bases). This TCR derives from an adult in good health. Sample: peripheral blood, taken on day 0 of AZD1222 vaccination. CDR3 in amino acids: CASRPGSGEAFF. In DNA form, the CDR3 reads TGTGCCAGCAGGCCAGGGTCCGGTGAAGCTTTCTTT.